Following are 28 T cell receptor beta chains from one sample sequenced in a study of blood T cells in healthy people across ages. Primed by a sample-barcoded 5' primer and a J-beta primer mix, a second PCR proceeded for 7 to 11 cycles. TCRdb fed the 5' RACE reads into MiXCR, producing one record per CDR3 protein. In the table there are approximately 820,000 distinct CDR3 sequences, under 45% of which are singletons. The sequenced sample was blood. The receptors were sampled from a man aged 55 to 70 in good health.

This clonotype was counted a few times. The chain has TRBV2 and TRBJ2-5; no clear D. CDR3 length: 13 residues. CDR1 is SNHLY and CDR2 is FYNNEI in the germline V gene. Trimming stripped 2 bases from V and 4 bases from J, with 8 bases between. This CDR3 reads CASSEFALETQYF. The CDR3 nucleotides read TGTGCCAGCAGTGAATTCGCGCTAGAGACCCAGTACTTC. The variable domain in full, completed from reference TRBV2 and TRBJ2-5, reads EPEVTQTPSHQVTQMGQEVILRCVPISNHLYFYWYRQILGQKVEFLVSFYNNEISEKSEIFDDQFSVERPDGSNFTLKIRSTKLEDSAMYFCASSEFALETQYFGPGTRLLVL.

The chain recombines TRBV6-5 with TRBJ1-1; D is unclear. Looked up from germline, CDR1 is MNHEY and CDR2 is SVGAGI. Deletions cut 5 bases from V and 1 base from J, with 14 bases between. The CDR3 spans 15 residues. The CDR3 region has the DNA TGTGCCAGCAGTACCGATGGAGGCAAGAACACTGAAGCTTTCTTT. Amino acids: CASSTDGGKNTEAFF.

The V and J genes are TRBV5-1 and TRBJ2-1; 10 nucleotides line up with TRBD2. CDR1 is SGHRS, CDR2 YFSETQ, per germline. The V gene end was trimmed by 0 bases and the J gene end by 6 bases; junction bases not matched to a gene: 6. The CDR3 sequence is 16 residues long. The CDR3 is CASSLGTSGAANEQFF. The CDR3 DNA reads TGCGCCAGCAGCTTGGGAACTAGCGGGGCTGCCAATGAGCAGTTCTTC.

In this sample, this clonotype turned up a few times. The rearrangement uses TRBV7-2 and TRBJ2-5; the match to TRBD1 covers 10 bases. The V segment lost 4 bases and the J segment 2 bases; nucleotides outside the gene matches: 7. The CDR3 runs to 16 residues. Germline V gene lookup returns CDR1 SGHTA and CDR2 FQGNSA. The DNA for the CDR3 is TGTGCCAGCAGCTCGGGGGGACAGGGGATACAAGAGACCCAGTACTTC. Residues: CASSSGGQGIQETQYF.

In its sample, this clonotype was seen a few times. The CDR3 spells CARDGHGSDKNIQYF. In DNA, the CDR3 is TGTGCCAGAGATGGTCACGGGTCGGATAAAAACATTCAGTACTTC. The V gene is TRBV6-2 or TRBV6-3, the J gene TRBJ2-4; no reliable D call. CDR1 is MNHEY and CDR2 is SVGEGT in the germline V gene. Trimming left V 9 bases short and J 4 bases short, with 19 bases between. CDR3 length equals 15 residues.

A word on this clonotype: One end of the junction does not line up with germline, which may come from a read error. V gene TRBV4-3 combines with J gene TRBJ1-1, with a tentative D call TRBD1 (6 bases). This CDR3 region has 15 residues. Germline CDR1 and CDR2: LGHNA and YSLEER. CDR3 bases: TGCGCCAGCAGCCGAGGACAGCGTGGGAACACTGAGGCTTTCTTT. Protein sequence: CASSRGQRGNTEAFF.

The chain is built from TRBV5-1 and TRBJ2-5, with D tentatively TRBD1 (5 bases). Germline lookup yields CDR1 SGHRS and CDR2 YFSETQ. The germline V and J ends were trimmed by 5 bases and 5 bases, with 16 bases remaining between them. The CDR3 has 14 amino acids. CDR3 amino acids: CASRGVILEETQYF. DNA of the CDR3: TGCGCCAGCAGAGGGGTAATTTTAGAGGAGACCCAGTACTTC.

This clonotype was counted a few times. The V call is TRBV7-9, the J call TRBJ2-7, with D uncertain. The V end was cut by 4 bases, the J end by 3 bases, with 13 bases between. The V gene's germline CDR1 is SEHNR and CDR2 FQNEAQ (reference sequence). This CDR3 is built from 14 residues. The CDR3 sequence is CASSSPGRDYEQYF. In DNA, the CDR3 is TGTGCCAGCAGCTCCCCGGGTAGGGACTACGAGCAGTACTTC.

In its sample, this clonotype was seen a few times. V usage is TRBV18 and J usage is TRBJ2-1, with a tentative D call TRBD1 (6 bases). Trimming stripped 5 bases from V and 0 bases from J, with 11 bases between. Germline values: CDR1 KGHSH, CDR2 LQKENI. This CDR3 spans 15 amino acids. The CDR3 nucleotides are TGTGCCAGCTCAGACAGGTGGAGCTCCTACAATGAGCAGTTCTTC. Translated: CASSDRWSSYNEQFF.

This clonotype was observed at least ten times. The chain has TRBV5-6 and TRBJ2-7, with D perhaps given as TRBD1 or TRBD2 (7 bases each). V lost 4 bases, J lost 2 bases, and 13 bases lay in between. This CDR3 comprises 14 residues. Germline values: CDR1 SGHDT, CDR2 YYEEEE. CDR3 DNA: TGTGCCAGCAGCGGAAGCGGGACAGCCTACGAGCAGTACTTC. It specifies CASSGSGTAYEQYF.

The V call is TRBV20-1, the J call TRBJ2-1; TRBD2 matches at 9 bases. The DNA end is more similar to TRBJ2-7, so the J call may be wrong. Germline V gene data show CDR1 as DFQATT and CDR2 as SNEGSKA (reference sequence). CDR3 length: 15 amino acids. This CDR3 reads CSARVGLAGHREQYF. CDR3 sequence (DNA): TGCAGTGCTAGAGTCGGGCTAGCGGGGCATCGTGAGCAGTACTTC.

The chain has TRBV11-2 and TRBJ2-4; D is ambiguous. Germline-derived CDR1 and CDR2 are SGHAT and FQNNGV. V lost 5 bases, J lost 0 bases, and 14 bases lay in between. The CDR3 is 16 residues long. The CDR3 sequence: CASSLTPLVAKNIQYF. The CDR3 DNA is TGTGCCAGCAGCCTCACACCTTTGGTAGCCAAAAACATTCAGTACTTC.

The J gene is TRBJ2-7, the V gene TRBV11-2, with D unresolved. The CDR3 covers 10 residues. CDR1 SGHAT and CDR2 FQNNGV come from the germline V gene. The V and J ends lost 3 bases and 9 bases respectively, with 6 bases between them. In DNA, the CDR3 is TGTGCCAGCAGCTTGGACGTGCAGTACTTC. Translation: CASSLDVQYF.

This clonotype has a handful of counts. One base away lies a much larger clone, so this may be a sequencing read error. The J gene is TRBJ2-2, the V gene TRBV12-3 or TRBV12-4; D remains unclear. V was cut by 4 bases and J by 1 base, with 4 bases left in between. The CDR3 is 13 residues long. CDR3 nucleotides: TGTGCCAGCAGTTGTCAGAACACCGGGGAGCTGTTTTTT. Translation gives CASSCQNTGELFF.

The chain has TRBV12-3 or TRBV12-4 and TRBJ1-2, with D perhaps matching TRBD1 (5 bases). The CDR3 has 16 amino acids. Trimming took 2 bases from V and 6 from J, leaving 19 bases between them. The CDR3 nucleotides read TGTGCCAGCAGTTTATACGGGGTAAGGACATTCGATGGCTACACCTTC. Translating it yields CASSLYGVRTFDGYTF.

The CDR3 DNA is TGTGCCAGCAGCCGACTAGCGGGGGCCATCACAGATACGCAGTATTTT. Amino acids: CASSRLAGAITDTQYF. The rearrangement uses TRBV9 and TRBJ2-3; the match to TRBD2 covers 12 bases. V trimming: 4 bases; J trimming: 2 bases; junction bases outside the gene matches: 5. Germline V lookup: CDR1 SGDLS, CDR2 YYNGEE. This CDR3 is 16 amino acids long.

The V and J genes are TRBV20-1 and TRBJ2-1; D unresolved. The CDR3 runs 9 residues. V gave up 6 bases and J gave up 7 bases, with 4 bases separating them. Germline V gives CDR1 DFQATT, CDR2 SNEGSKA (reference sequence). The CDR3 protein is CSAPNEQFF. In nucleotides, the CDR3 is TGCAGTGCCCCGAATGAGCAGTTCTTC.

The chain employs TRBV6-6 and TRBJ1-5; 8 bases line up with TRBD1. This CDR3 has 15 amino acids. V dropped 4 bases and J dropped 2; count of bases not matched to a gene: 4. CDR1 is MNHNY, CDR2 SVGAGI, per germline (reference sequence). The CDR3 loop reads CASSSQGEGNQPQHF. DNA of the CDR3: TGTGCCAGCAGTTCACAGGGGGAGGGCAATCAGCCCCAGCATTTT.

This chain connects TRBV4-3 to TRBJ2-3; maybe TRBD2 (5 bases). Germline-derived CDR1 and CDR2 are LGHNA and YSLEER. The CDR3 is 15 amino acids. The V end lost 0 bases, the J end lost 5 bases, and 12 bases lay between the germline ends. The CDR3 DNA follows: TGCGCCAGCAGCCAAGACCATACTAGAGGAGATACGCAGTATTTT. Translation: CASSQDHTRGDTQYF.

The table lists this clonotype with a count of one. V usage is TRBV3-1 and J usage is TRBJ1-1; no clear D gene. The CDR3 length is 15 residues. The ends were cut back, 5 bases at V and 0 bases at J, with 13 bases in the middle. Germline CDR1 and CDR2: LGHDT and YNNKEL (reference sequence). The CDR3 here is CASSDIGSVNTEAFF. The CDR3 DNA reads as TGTGCCAGCAGCGATATCGGAAGTGTGAACACTGAAGCTTTCTTT.

This clonotype came up a few times. The V call is TRBV20-1, the J call TRBJ2-7; tentatively, D is TRBD1 (6 bases). The CDR3 covers 14 residues. Trimming cost V 2 bases and J 4 bases, with 15 bases left between them. CDR1 and CDR2 (germline): DFQATT, SNEGSKA (reference sequence). CDR3 amino acids: CSARPQGWAYEQYF. The CDR3 region has the DNA TGCAGTGCTAGACCTCAGGGGTGGGCATACGAGCAGTACTTC.

The table lists this clonotype with a few counts. The rearrangement links TRBV11-3 to TRBJ2-1, with 11 positions matching TRBD2. Trimming cost V 5 bases and J 5 bases; bases outside gene matches: 5. Germline V gene lookup returns CDR1 SGHNT and CDR2 YENEEA. There are 15 residues in the CDR3. The CDR3 DNA reads as TGTGCCAGCAGCGGACGACTAGCGGGGCACAATGAGCAGTTCTTC. It codes for CASSGRLAGHNEQFF.

The V and J genes are TRBV28 and TRBJ2-6; no firm D call. CDR3 size: 14 residues. V shed 4 bases and J shed 5 bases, with 9 bases lying between them. Germline V gene data show CDR1 as MDHEN and CDR2 as SYDVKM. The CDR3 DNA reads TGTGCCAGCAGTTCGCCCAGACGGGCCAACGTCCTGACTTTC. Translation: CASSSPRRANVLTF. Looking up the rest from reference TRBV28 and TRBJ2-6 gives the full variable domain: DVKVTQSSRYLVKRTGEKVFLECVQDMDHENMFWYRQDPGLGLRLIYFSYDVKMKEKGDIPEGYSVSREKKERFSLILESASTNQTSMYLCASSSPRRANVLTFGAGSRLTVL.

The V call is TRBV10-3, the J call TRBJ2-5; possibly TRBD1 for D (6 bases). The CDR3 covers 15 residues. Germline V lookup: CDR1 ENHRY, CDR2 SYGVKD. Trimming removed 2 bases at V and 8 bases at J, with 18 bases between. CDR3 protein: CAISETGSRVVTQYF. CDR3 nucleotides: TGTGCCATCAGTGAGACAGGGTCGCGGGTAGTAACCCAGTACTTC.

The chain combines TRBV29-1 with TRBJ2-1; the D is unclear. V was cut by 7 bases and J by 5 bases, with 21 bases left in between. CDR1 is SQVTM and CDR2 is ANQGSEA in the germline V gene. CDR3 length equals 15 residues. CDR3 sequence reads: CSAEETSSSHNEQFF. DNA of the CDR3: TGCAGCGCTGAGGAGACTTCCTCGTCCCACAATGAGCAGTTCTTC.

The chain employs TRBV15 and TRBJ2-2, with TRBD1 matching 9 bases. Germline V gives CDR1 LNHNV, CDR2 YYDKDF (reference sequence). The CDR3 is 14 amino acids. V shed 5 bases and J 9 bases; nucleotides not matched to a gene: 7. Here the CDR3 DNA reads TGTGCCACCAGCTCGGACAGGGGCCCGTGGGAGCTGTTTTTT. Translation gives CATSSDRGPWELFF.

This clonotype has a handful of counts. V and J are TRBV12-3 or TRBV12-4 and TRBJ2-7, with TRBD2 as a possible D gene (5 bases). The CDR3 is made up of 15 amino acids. V dropped 6 bases and J dropped 3 bases, with 18 bases sitting between them. The CDR3 coding sequence is TGTGCCAGCAGCCCCGGGATGGGGAACCACTACGAGCAGTACTTC. Translation gives CASSPGMGNHYEQYF.

The table lists this clonotype with a few counts. This chain links TRBV20-1 with TRBJ2-3; 11 bases fit TRBD2. This CDR3 spans 15 amino acids. Germline-derived CDR1 and CDR2 are DFQATT and SNEGSKA (reference sequence). The CDR3 loop is CRSSVAGGLTDTQYF. CDR3 DNA: TGCAGGAGCTCCGTAGCGGGGGGGCTCACAGATACGCAGTATTTT.